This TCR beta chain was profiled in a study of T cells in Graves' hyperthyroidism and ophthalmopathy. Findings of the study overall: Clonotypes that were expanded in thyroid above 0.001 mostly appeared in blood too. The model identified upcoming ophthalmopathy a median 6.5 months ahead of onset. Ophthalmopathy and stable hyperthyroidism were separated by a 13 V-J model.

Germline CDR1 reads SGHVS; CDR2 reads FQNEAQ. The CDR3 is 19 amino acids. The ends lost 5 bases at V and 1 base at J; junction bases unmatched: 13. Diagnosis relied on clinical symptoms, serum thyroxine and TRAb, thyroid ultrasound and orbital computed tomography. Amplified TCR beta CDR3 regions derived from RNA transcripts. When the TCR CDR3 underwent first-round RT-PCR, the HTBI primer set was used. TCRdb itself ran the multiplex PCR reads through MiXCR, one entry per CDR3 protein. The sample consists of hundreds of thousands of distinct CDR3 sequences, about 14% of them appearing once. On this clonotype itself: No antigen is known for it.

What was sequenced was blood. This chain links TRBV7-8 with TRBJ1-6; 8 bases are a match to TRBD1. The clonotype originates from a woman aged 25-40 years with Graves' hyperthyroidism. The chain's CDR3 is CASSPRGQALRSYNSPLHF. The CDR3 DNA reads TGTGCCAGCAGCCCCCGGGGACAGGCCTTGAGGTCCTATAATTCACCCCTCCACTTT.